This T cell receptor beta chain was identified during a study of PD-1 blockade in classical Hodgkin lymphoma. Study information: Patients were given intravenous nivolumab, 3 mg/kg, every 2 weeks.

Germline CDR1 MNHEY, CDR2 SMNVEV (reference sequence). V was pared by 6 bases and J by 7 bases, with 5 bases of the junction left unmatched. This CDR3 has 14 residues. Time point noted: cycle 4 day 1 (C4D1), after 6 weeks of nivolumab. Every single patient, without exception, relapsed after autologous stem cell transplantation, and brentuximab vedotin exposure varied. Researchers report purifying CD4+ T cells from thawed PBMCs by magnetic negative selection. To note about this clone: Its antigen is not known.

Data came from immunoSEQ multiplex PCR; TCRdb stores just in-frame clones and leaves some out. The sample carries tens of thousands of clones, around 83% recorded once. General study findings and limits: In newly diagnosed patients, baseline TCR diversity was reportedly below that of healthy donors. Why the repertoires differ is still unclear, perhaps disease activity or prior therapy.

The clonotype originates from a human donor with classical Hodgkin lymphoma. The sample here was CD4+ T cells from blood, taken before the fourth cycle of nivolumab. This chain joins TRBV27 and TRBJ1-4; 10 bases are a match to TRBD1. The DNA of the CDR3 is TGTGCCAGCAGACGACAGGGGGCTGGTGAAAAACTGTTTTTT. Translation gives CASRRQGAGEKLFF.